These 24 T cell receptor beta chains came from one sample sequenced in a study of cytomegalovirus exposure and HLA in healthy donors. Data came from immunoSEQ multiplex PCR; TCRdb stores just in-frame clones and leaves some out. The sample lists roughly 47,000 clones; approximately 93% were seen once. The sequencing sample was made of PBMCs. These receptors originate from a woman in her late teens or twenties in good health and CMV-seronegative.

V gene TRBV28 combines with J gene TRBJ2-7; D is perhaps TRBD2 (6 bases). From germline, CDR1 is MDHEN and CDR2 SYDVKM. The CDR3 totals 14 residues. With 6 bases removed from V and 7 bases from J, the gap between germline ends came to 19 bases. The CDR3 spells CASSLADYTGEQYF. CDR3 sequence (DNA): TGTGCCAGCAGCCTGGCGGACTATACTGGTGAGCAGTACTTC.

J is TRBJ1-1 and V is TRBV2, with D unclear. V was cut by 4 bases and J by 3 bases, with 15 bases left in between. In germline, CDR1 is SNHLY, CDR2 FYNNEI. The CDR3 sequence is 15 residues long. The CDR3 here is CASSVRRVRDTEAFF. CDR3 nucleotide sequence: TGTGCCAGCAGTGTTAGGAGGGTGAGGGACACTGAAGCTTTCTTT.

The gene calls are TRBV11-3 and TRBJ1-1, with 7 bases lining up with TRBD1. The CDR3 loop spans 13 amino acids. V shed 3 bases, J shed 3 bases, and the junction held 1 base outside the gene matches. Germline CDR1 and CDR2: SGHNT and YENEEA. The CDR3 DNA sequence: TGTGCCAGCAGCTTTCAGGGGGACACTGAAGCTTTCTTT. Its translation: CASSFQGDTEAFF.

The CDR3 DNA is TGTGCCAGTACTTACTACAATGAGCAGTTCTTC. This sequence encodes CASTYYNEQFF. The genes are TRBV19 and TRBJ2-1; no clear D. The CDR3 has 11 residues. The germline CDR1 and CDR2 sequences are LNHDA and SQIVND (reference sequence). V was pared by 7 bases and J by 3 bases, with 4 bases between.

The chain links TRBV4-2 to TRBJ2-7; 11 positions agree with TRBD2. The germline CDR1 and CDR2 sequences are LGHNA and YNFKEQ. Unmatched junction bases numbered 7, after V lost 0 bases and J lost 6 bases. The CDR3 extends over 16 amino acids. The CDR3 sequence is CASSQDLAGGLSEQYF. CDR3 coding DNA: TGTGCCAGCAGCCAAGATCTAGCGGGAGGTTTGTCCGAGCAGTACTTC.

This clone was recorded once. The chain employs TRBV5-1 and TRBJ1-1, with 9 bases matching TRBD1. The CDR3 is 15 residues long. The junction had 16 bases not matched to a gene; V was cut back by 6 bases and J by 10 bases. Germline loops: CDR1 SGHRS, CDR2 YFSETQ. CDR3 coding DNA: TGCGCCAGCACACCGGGACAGGGCATGGGATGGACAGCTTTCTTT. This translates into CASTPGQGMGWTAFF.

The rearrangement uses TRBV28 and TRBJ1-1; possibly TRBD1 for D (5 bases). Germline assignment: CDR1 MDHEN and CDR2 SYDVKM. V was clipped by 4 bases and J by 0 bases, with 24 bases between them. This CDR3 has 19 amino acids. The CDR3 is CASSYSYKSTKQVNTEAFF. CDR3 sequence (DNA): TGTGCCAGCAGTTACTCCTATAAATCTACCAAACAGGTGAACACTGAAGCTTTCTTT.

The V and J genes are TRBV27 and TRBJ2-2; 7 bases are shared with TRBD1. With V trimmed by 4 bases and J by 7 bases, 9 bases remained unmatched. Germline V lookup: CDR1 MNHEY, CDR2 SMNVEV (reference sequence). This CDR3 spans 15 amino acids. The chain's CDR3 is CASSYPTGSGGELFF. DNA of the CDR3: TGTGCCAGCAGTTACCCGACAGGGTCCGGCGGGGAGCTGTTTTTT.

The CDR3 nucleotides read TGTGCCAGCAGCTTTAAGAACACCGGGGAGCTGTTTTTT. Translating it yields CASSFKNTGELFF. This chain uses TRBV5-4 with TRBJ2-2; D not resolved. V gave up 2 bases and J gave up 1 base, with 3 bases separating them. The CDR3 has 13 residues. Germline CDR1 reads SGHNT; CDR2 reads YYREEE (reference sequence).

The chain links TRBV9 to TRBJ1-1; 7 bases align to TRBD1. Per the germline V gene, CDR1 is SGDLS and CDR2 is YYNGEE. V lost 0 bases and J lost 4; bases outside the gene matches: 12. This CDR3 has 17 amino acids. This CDR3 reads CASSVEMAGGEGTEAFF. Here the CDR3 DNA reads TGTGCCAGCAGCGTAGAGATGGCAGGGGGAGAGGGCACTGAAGCTTTCTTT.

The chain has TRBV5-6 and TRBJ2-5, with a weak D call TRBD1 (8 bases). Germline V gene data show CDR1 as SGHDT and CDR2 as YYEEEE. The CDR3 sequence is 16 residues long. Trimming left V 0 bases short and J 5 bases short, with 17 bases between. CDR3 sequence reads: CASSLARTGGVETQYF. The CDR3 coding sequence is TGTGCCAGCAGCTTGGCCCGAACAGGGGGGGTTGAGACCCAGTACTTC.

This clone was detected only a few times. V usage is TRBV29-1 and J usage is TRBJ2-4, with D uncertain. V lost 6 bases and J 9 bases, leaving 15 bases between the germline ends. The CDR3 contains 12 residues. CDR1 and CDR2 from the germline V gene are SQVTM and ANQGSEA. The CDR3 region is CSVVRGAAIQYF. The CDR3 nucleotides read TGCAGCGTCGTACGAGGTGCAGCCATTCAGTACTTC.

This chain uses TRBV5-5 with TRBJ1-5; TRBD1 is a possible D gene (5 bases). The germline V gene has CDR1 SGHKS and CDR2 YYEKEE (reference sequence). The length of the CDR3 is 13 residues. V was pared by 2 bases and J by 6 bases, with 9 bases between. The CDR3 DNA is TGTGCCAGCAGCTTAACGGACATTCAGCCCCAGCATTTT. Translating gives CASSLTDIQPQHF.

The chain is built from TRBV7-4 and TRBJ1-5; 9 bases match TRBD1. Unmatched junction bases numbered 15, after V lost 5 bases and J lost 7 bases. From germline, CDR1 is SGHVT and CDR2 SQSDAQ. The CDR3 is 17 residues long. CDR3 protein: CASSPLVWTGDDQPQHF. The CDR3 DNA sequence: TGTGCCAGCAGCCCACTAGTGTGGACAGGGGACGACCAGCCCCAGCATTTT.

The chain links TRBV5-4 to TRBJ2-7; TRBD1 matches 10 bases. This CDR3 is built from 16 residues. Looked up from germline, CDR1 is SGHNT and CDR2 is YYREEE (reference sequence). Germline trimming cut 0 bases from V and 2 bases from J; bases unmatched to any gene: 5. For the CDR3, the DNA is TGTGCCAGCAGCTTGGAATTTGGACAGGGGGCCTACGAGCAGTACTTC. Residues: CASSLEFGQGAYEQYF. Together with reference TRBV5-4 and TRBJ2-7, the CDR3 gives the full variable domain: ETGVTQSPTHLIKTRGQQVTLRCSSQSGHNTVSWYQQALGQGPQFIFQYYREEENGRGNFPPRFSGLQFPNYSSELNVNALELDDSALYLCASSLEFGQGAYEQYFGPGTRLTVT.

The chain carries TRBV19 and TRBJ2-1, with 13 positions matching TRBD2. Germline V gives CDR1 LNHDA, CDR2 SQIVND (reference sequence). This CDR3 comprises 15 residues. V trimming: 5 bases; J trimming: 9 bases; junction bases outside the gene matches: 7. The CDR3 DNA reads TGTGCCAGTAGTCTACTAGCGGGGGGGCGAGGTGAGCAGTTCTTC. The encoded protein is CASSLLAGGRGEQFF.

V gene TRBV4-1 combines with J gene TRBJ2-3; 11 bases agree with TRBD1. The CDR3 is made up of 16 amino acids. CDR1 and CDR2 (germline): MGHRA, YSYEKL. J was trimmed by 6 bases and V by 5 bases; bases with no gene match: 10. The CDR3 protein is CASSLEGTGGADTQYF. CDR3 nucleotides: TGCGCCAGCAGCTTAGAAGGGACAGGGGGGGCGGATACGCAGTATTTT.

This chain uses TRBV2 with TRBJ1-2, with D perhaps TRBD1 (6 bases). V was cut by 4 bases and J by 5 bases, with 14 bases left in between. The CDR3 length is 14 residues. The germline CDR1 and CDR2 sequences are SNHLY and FYNNEI. Here the CDR3 DNA reads TGTGCCAGCAGTGGAATCAGGGGATCTTATGGCTACACCTTC. Translated: CASSGIRGSYGYTF.

The chain is built from TRBV10-3 and TRBJ2-5, with a possible D match to TRBD2 (6 bases). Trimming stripped 6 bases from V and 5 bases from J, with 10 bases between. The length of the CDR3 is 12 residues. From germline, CDR1 is ENHRY and CDR2 SYGVKD. The CDR3 sequence: CAIRGTAETQYF. For the CDR3, the DNA is TGTGCCATCAGGGGGACTGCGGAGACCCAGTACTTC.

The V and J genes are TRBV5-1 and TRBJ1-2; the match to TRBD1 covers 9 bases. Germline values: CDR1 SGHRS, CDR2 YFSETQ. Trimming at V came to 7 bases and at J to 6 bases, leaving 7 bases not matched to a gene. This CDR3 contains 13 residues. CDR3 coding DNA: TGCGCCAGCTCACAGGGGGCTCGAGATGGCTACACCTTC. Translation: CASSQGARDGYTF.

The chain recombines TRBV18 with TRBJ2-7; D remains ambiguous. From germline, CDR1 is KGHSH and CDR2 LQKENI. The V and J ends lost 6 bases and 2 bases respectively, with 20 bases between them. The CDR3 contains 16 residues. CDR3 residues: CASSPRSVGFTYEQYF. The CDR3 bases are TGTGCCAGCTCCCCCAGGTCGGTTGGGTTTACCTACGAGCAGTACTTC.

J is TRBJ1-4 and V is TRBV10-3; a weak D match, TRBD1 (5 bases). Germline V gene sequence: CDR1 ENHRY, CDR2 SYGVKD. V was trimmed by 3 bases and J by 4 bases, leaving 12 bases between them. This CDR3 region has 15 residues. Here the CDR3 DNA reads TGTGCCATCAGTGACGTGGGGCGTAGTAATGAAAAACTGTTTTTT. Protein product: CAISDVGRSNEKLFF.

The chain links TRBV5-6 to TRBJ2-3, with a tentative D call TRBD2 (7 bases). Germline V gene lookup returns CDR1 SGHDT and CDR2 YYEEEE. Trimming left V 5 bases short and J 2 bases short, with 27 bases between. The CDR3 extends over 19 amino acids. The CDR3 is CASRPTFAGGHMNTDTQYF. CDR3 coding DNA: TGTGCCAGCAGACCGACTTTTGCCGGGGGGCATATGAACACAGATACGCAGTATTTT.

This rearrangement joins TRBV19 to TRBJ1-4; 7 bases fit TRBD1. The germline V gene encodes CDR1 LNHDA and CDR2 SQIVND (reference sequence). Germline trimming cut 7 bases from V and 5 bases from J; bases unmatched to any gene: 13. This CDR3 comprises 16 residues. CDR3 region: CASTVLGGQTNEKLFF. CDR3 nucleotide sequence: TGTGCCAGTACCGTCCTTGGGGGACAGACCAATGAAAAACTGTTTTTT.